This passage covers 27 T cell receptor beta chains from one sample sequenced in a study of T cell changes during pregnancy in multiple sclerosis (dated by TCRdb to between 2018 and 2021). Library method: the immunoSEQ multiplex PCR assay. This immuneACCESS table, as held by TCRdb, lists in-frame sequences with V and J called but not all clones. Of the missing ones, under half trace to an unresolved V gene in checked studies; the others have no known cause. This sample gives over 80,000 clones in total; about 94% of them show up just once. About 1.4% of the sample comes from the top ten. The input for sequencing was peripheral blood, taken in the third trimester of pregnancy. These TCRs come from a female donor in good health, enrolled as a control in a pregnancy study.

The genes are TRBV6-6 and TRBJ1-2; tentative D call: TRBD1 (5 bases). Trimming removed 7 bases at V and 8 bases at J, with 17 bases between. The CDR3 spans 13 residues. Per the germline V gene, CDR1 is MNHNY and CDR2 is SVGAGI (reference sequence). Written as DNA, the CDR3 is TGTGCCAGCACCGACCCGGGGGGATTCGGCTACACCTTC. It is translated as CASTDPGGFGYTF.

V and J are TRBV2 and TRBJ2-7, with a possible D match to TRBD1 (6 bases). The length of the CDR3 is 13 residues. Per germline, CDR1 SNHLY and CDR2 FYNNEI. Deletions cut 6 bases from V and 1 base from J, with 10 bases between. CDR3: CASRRQVSYEQYF. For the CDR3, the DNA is TGTGCCAGCAGGAGACAGGTATCCTACGAGCAGTACTTC.

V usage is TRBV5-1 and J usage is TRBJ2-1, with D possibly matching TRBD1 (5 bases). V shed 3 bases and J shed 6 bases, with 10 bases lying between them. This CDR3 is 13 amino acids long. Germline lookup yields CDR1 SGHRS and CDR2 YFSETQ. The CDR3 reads CASSYGHSNEQFF. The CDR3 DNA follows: TGCGCCAGCAGCTACGGACACAGCAATGAGCAGTTCTTC.

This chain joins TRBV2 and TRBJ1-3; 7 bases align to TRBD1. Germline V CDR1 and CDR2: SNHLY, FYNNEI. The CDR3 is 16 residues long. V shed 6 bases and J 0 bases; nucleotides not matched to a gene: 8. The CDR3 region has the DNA TGTGCCAGCAGCGCTACTACAGGGGCCTCTGGAAACACCATATATTTT. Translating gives CASSATTGASGNTIYF.

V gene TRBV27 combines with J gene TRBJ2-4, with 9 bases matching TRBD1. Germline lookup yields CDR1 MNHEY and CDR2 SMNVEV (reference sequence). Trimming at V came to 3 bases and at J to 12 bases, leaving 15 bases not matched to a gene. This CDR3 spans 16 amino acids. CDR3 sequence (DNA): TGTGCCAGCAGTTTCTACCCGGGACAGGGTTTGTCAGATCAGTACTTC. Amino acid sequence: CASSFYPGQGLSDQYF.

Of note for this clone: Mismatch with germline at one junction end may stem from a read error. The CDR3 bases are TGTGCCAGCAGGTACTCCCGGACAGGGGTTAGTGAGCAGTTCTTC. Amino acid sequence: CASRYSRTGVSEQFF. The genes are TRBV6-5 and TRBJ2-1; 9 positions agree with TRBD1. From germline, CDR1 is MNHEY and CDR2 SVGAGI. The CDR3 runs 15 residues.

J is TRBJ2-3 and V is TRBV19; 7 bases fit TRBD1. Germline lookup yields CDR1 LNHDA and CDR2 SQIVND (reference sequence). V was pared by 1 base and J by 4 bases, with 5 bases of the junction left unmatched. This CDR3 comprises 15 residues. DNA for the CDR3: TGTGCCAGTAGTATAGTCGGGCAGGGGGCAGATACGCAGTATTTT. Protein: CASSIVGQGADTQYF.

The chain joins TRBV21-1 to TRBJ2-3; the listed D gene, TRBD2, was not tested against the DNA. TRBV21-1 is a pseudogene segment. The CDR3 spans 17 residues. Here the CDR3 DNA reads TGTGCCAGCACCCTCGACTCGGCCTCTACTAGCACAGATACGCAGTATTTT. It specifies CASTLDSASTSTDTQYF.

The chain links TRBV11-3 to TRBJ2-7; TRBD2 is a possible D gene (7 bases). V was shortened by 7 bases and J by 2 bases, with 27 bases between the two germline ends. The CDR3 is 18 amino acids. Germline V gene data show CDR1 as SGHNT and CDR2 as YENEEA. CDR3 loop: CASIGGHGPHTGAYEQYF. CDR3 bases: TGTGCCAGCATCGGGGGGCACGGGCCCCACACGGGGGCCTACGAGCAGTACTTC. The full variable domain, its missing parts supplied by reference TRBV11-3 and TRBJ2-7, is EAGVVQSPRYKIIEKKQPVAFWCNPISGHNTLYWYLQNLGQGPELLIRYENEEAVDDSQLPKDRFSAERLKGVDSTLKIQPAELGDSAVYLCASIGGHGPHTGAYEQYFGPGTRLTVT.

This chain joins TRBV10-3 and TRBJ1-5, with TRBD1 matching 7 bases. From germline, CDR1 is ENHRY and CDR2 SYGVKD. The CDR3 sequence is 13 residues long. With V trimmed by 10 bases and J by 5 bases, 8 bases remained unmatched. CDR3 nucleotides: TGTGCCAGTCAGACAGGGAACGATCAGCCCCAGCATTTT. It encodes CASQTGNDQPQHF.

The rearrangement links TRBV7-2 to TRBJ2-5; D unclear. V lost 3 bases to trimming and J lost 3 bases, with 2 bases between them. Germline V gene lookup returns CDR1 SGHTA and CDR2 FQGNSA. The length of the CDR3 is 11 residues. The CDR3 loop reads CASSFKETQYF. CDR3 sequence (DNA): TGTGCCAGCAGCTTTAAAGAGACCCAGTACTTC.

The CDR3 protein is CASSSALLAGPLGGEQYF. The DNA of the CDR3 is TGTGCCAGCTCCTCAGCCTTACTAGCGGGACCTCTGGGGGGCGAGCAGTACTTC. This chain links TRBV18 with TRBJ2-7; 10 positions agree with TRBD2. Trimming at V came to 6 bases and at J to 6 bases, leaving 20 bases not matched to a gene. Germline lookup yields CDR1 KGHSH and CDR2 LQKENI. CDR3 length equals 18 residues.

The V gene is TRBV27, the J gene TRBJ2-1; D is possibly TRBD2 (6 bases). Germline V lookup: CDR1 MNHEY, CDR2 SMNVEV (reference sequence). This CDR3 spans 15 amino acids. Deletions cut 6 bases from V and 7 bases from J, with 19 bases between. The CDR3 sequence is CASSHSFGGGNEQFF. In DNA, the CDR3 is TGTGCCAGCAGCCATTCGTTTGGGGGAGGTAATGAGCAGTTCTTC.

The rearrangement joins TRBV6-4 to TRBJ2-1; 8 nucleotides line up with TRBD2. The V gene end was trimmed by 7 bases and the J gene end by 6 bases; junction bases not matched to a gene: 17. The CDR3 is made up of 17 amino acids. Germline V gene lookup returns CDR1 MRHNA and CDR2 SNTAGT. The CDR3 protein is CASIAHVTGTRSNEQFF. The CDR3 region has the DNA TGTGCCAGCATCGCGCATGTTACCGGGACTAGAAGCAATGAGCAGTTCTTC.

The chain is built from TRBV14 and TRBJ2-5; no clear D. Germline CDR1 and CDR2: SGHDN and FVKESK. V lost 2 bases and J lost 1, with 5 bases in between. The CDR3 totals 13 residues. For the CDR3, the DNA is TGTGCCAGCAGCCAAAATCTCCAAGAGACCCAGTACTTC. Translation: CASSQNLQETQYF.

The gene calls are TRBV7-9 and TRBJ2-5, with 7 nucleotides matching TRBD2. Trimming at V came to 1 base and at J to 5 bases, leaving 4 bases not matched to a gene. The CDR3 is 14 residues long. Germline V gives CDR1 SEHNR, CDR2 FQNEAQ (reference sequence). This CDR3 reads CASSLVGGMETQYF. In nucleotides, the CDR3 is TGTGCCAGCAGCTTAGTCGGGGGGATGGAGACCCAGTACTTC.

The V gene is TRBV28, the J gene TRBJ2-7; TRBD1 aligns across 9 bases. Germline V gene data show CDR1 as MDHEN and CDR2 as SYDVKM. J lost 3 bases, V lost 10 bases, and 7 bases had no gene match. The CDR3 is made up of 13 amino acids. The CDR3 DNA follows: TGTGCCACCGGGGGACAGGGTCGCTACGAGCAGTACTTC. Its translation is CATGGQGRYEQYF.

The CDR3 is CASSSGEAREEKLFF. The CDR3 DNA sequence: TGTGCCAGCAGCTCGGGGGAGGCTCGGGAGGAAAAACTGTTTTTT. The chain has TRBV5-6 and TRBJ1-4; the D gene is possibly TRBD1 (5 bases). CDR1 is SGHDT, CDR2 YYEEEE, per germline. Trimming took off 3 bases at V and 8 bases at J, with 17 bases between the two ends. This CDR3 is built from 15 residues.

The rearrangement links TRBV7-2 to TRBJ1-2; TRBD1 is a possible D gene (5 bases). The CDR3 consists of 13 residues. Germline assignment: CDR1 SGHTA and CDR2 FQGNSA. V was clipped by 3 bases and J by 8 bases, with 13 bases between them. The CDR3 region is CASSFSTGYGYTF. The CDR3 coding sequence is TGTGCCAGCAGCTTTTCAACAGGTTACGGCTACACCTTC.

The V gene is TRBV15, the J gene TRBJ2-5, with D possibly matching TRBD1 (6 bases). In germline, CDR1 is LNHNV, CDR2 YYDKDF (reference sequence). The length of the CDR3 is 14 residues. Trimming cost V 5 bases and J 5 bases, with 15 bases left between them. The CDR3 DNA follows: TGTGCCACCAGCGTAACAGGGTTTGGGGAGACCCAGTACTTC. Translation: CATSVTGFGETQYF. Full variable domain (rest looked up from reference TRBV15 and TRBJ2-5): DAMVIQNPRYQVTQFGKPVTLSCSQTLNHNVMYWYQQKSSQAPKLLFHYYDKDFNNEADTPDNFQSRRPNTSFCFLDIRSPGLGDTAMYLCATSVTGFGETQYFGPGTRLLVL.

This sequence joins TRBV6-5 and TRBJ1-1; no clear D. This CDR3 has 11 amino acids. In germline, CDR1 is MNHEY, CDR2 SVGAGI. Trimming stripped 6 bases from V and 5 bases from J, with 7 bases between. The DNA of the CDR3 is TGTGCCAGCAGCTCCTTTACTGAAGCTTTCTTT. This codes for CASSSFTEAFF.

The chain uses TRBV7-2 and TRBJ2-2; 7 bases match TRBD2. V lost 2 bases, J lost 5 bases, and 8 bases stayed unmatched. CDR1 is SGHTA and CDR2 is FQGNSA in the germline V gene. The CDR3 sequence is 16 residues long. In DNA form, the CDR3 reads TGTGCCAGCAGCTTATTGGGGACTACGCGGACCGGGGAGCTGTTTTTT. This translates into CASSLLGTTRTGELFF. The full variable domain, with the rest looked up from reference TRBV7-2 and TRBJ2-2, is GAGVSQSPSNKVTEKGKDVELRCDPISGHTALYWYRQSLGQGLEFLIYFQGNSAPDKSGLPSDRFSAERTGGSVSTLTIQRTQQEDSAVYLCASSLLGTTRTGELFFGEGSRLTVL.

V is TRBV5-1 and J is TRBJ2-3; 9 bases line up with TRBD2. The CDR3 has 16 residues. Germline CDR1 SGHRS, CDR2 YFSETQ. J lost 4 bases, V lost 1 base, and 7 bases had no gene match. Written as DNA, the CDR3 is TGCGCCAGCAGCTTGAGCGGGAGGAGGGGATCAGATACGCAGTATTTT. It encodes CASSLSGRRGSDTQYF. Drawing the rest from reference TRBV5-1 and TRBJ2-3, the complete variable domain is KAGVTQTPRYLIKTRGQQVTLSCSPISGHRSVSWYQQTPGQGLQFLFEYFSETQRNKGNFPGRFSGRQFSNSRSEMNVSTLELGDSALYLCASSLSGRRGSDTQYFGPGTRLTVL.

The CDR3 here is CATSRDLGVIAVRGDEQFF. The CDR3 DNA is TGTGCCACCAGCAGAGATCTAGGGGTGATAGCGGTACGCGGCGATGAGCAGTTCTTC. V is TRBV15 and J is TRBJ2-1; D possibly corresponds to TRBD2 (6 bases). Germline CDR1 LNHNV, CDR2 YYDKDF (reference sequence). This CDR3 is built from 19 residues. V dropped 0 bases and J dropped 8 bases, with 26 bases sitting between them.

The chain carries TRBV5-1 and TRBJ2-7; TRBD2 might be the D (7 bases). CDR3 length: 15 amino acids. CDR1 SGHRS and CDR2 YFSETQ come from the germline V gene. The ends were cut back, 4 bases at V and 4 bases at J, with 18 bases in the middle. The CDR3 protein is CASSANRGAGYEQYF. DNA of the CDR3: TGCGCCAGCAGCGCCAACCGGGGGGCAGGGTACGAGCAGTACTTC.

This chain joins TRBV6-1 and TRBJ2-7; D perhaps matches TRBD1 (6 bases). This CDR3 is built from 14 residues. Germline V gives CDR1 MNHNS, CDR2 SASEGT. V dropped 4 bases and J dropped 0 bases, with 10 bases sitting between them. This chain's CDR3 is CASSADRISYEQYF. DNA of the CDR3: TGTGCCAGCAGTGCCGACAGGATCTCCTACGAGCAGTACTTC.

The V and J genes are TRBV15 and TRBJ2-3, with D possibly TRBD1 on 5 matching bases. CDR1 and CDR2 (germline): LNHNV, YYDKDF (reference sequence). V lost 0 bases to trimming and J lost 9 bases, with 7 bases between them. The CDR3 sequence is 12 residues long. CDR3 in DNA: TGTGCCACCAGCAGAGATCAGGGCACGCAGTATTTT. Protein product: CATSRDQGTQYF.